This entry describes one T cell receptor (beta chain). Antigen unknown. This entry is derived from a study of T cells in narcolepsy. Clones were sequenced by immunoSEQ multiplex PCR, and TCRdb holds only the in-frame ones, with some missing. Counted here are some 30,000 clones, around four fifths occurring once; the ten biggest clones make up less than 3%. General study points: Reportedly, autoreactive clonotypes were serially detected in patients' blood but not controls'. Same-patient CSF and blood CD4+ T cell clonotypes included HCRT-specific and TRIB2-specific autoreactive ones. Some memory CD4+ repertoires had no autoreactive clone sequences.

Germline assignment: CDR1 MNHNS and CDR2 SASEGT. The CDR3 has 14 amino acids. V was cut by 7 bases and J by 2 bases, with 15 bases left in between. This receptor was obtained from a human donor with narcolepsy. The rearrangement joins TRBV6-1 to TRBJ2-7; D is unclear. The material sequenced was CD45RA- memory CD4+ T cells from PBMCs. The CDR3 nucleotides are TGTGCCAGCAACAAAGGGCCTAACCCCTACGAGCAGTACTTC. Protein sequence: CASNKGPNPYEQYF.